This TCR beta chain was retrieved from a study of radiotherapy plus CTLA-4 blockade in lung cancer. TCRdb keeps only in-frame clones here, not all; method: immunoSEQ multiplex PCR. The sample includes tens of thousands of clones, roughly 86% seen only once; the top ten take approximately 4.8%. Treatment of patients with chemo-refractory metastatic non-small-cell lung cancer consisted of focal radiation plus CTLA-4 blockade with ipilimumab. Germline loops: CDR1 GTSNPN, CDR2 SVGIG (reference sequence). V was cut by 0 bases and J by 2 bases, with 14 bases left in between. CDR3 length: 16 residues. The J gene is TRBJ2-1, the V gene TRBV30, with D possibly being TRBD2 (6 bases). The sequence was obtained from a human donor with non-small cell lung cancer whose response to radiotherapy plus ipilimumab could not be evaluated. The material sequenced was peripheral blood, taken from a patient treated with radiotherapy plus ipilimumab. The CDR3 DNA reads TGTGCCTGGAGTGTAGGTACCACTAGCCCCTACAATGAGCAGTTCTTC. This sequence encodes CAWSVGTTSPYNEQFF. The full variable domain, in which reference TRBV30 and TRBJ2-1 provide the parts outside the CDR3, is SQTIHQWPATLVQPVGSPLSLECTVEGTSNPNLYWYRQAAGRGLQLLFYSVGIGQISSEVPQNLSASRPQDRQFILSSKKLLLSDSGFYLCAWSVGTTSPYNEQFFGPGTRLTVL.